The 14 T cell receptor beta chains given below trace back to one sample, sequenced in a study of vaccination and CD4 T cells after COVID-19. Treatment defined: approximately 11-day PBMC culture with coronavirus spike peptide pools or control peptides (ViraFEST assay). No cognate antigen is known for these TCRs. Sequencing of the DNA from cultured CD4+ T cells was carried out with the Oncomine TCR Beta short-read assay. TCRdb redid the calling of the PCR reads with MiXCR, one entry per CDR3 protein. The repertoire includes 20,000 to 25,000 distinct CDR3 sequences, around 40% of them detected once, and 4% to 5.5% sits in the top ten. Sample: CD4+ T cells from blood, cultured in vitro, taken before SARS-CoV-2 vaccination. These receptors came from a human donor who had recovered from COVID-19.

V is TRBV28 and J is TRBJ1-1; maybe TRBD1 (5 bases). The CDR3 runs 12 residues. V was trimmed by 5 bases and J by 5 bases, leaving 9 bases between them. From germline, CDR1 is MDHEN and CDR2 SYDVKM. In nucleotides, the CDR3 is TGTGCCAGCAGTGGGGCTGGAACTGAAGCTTTCTTT. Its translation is CASSGAGTEAFF.

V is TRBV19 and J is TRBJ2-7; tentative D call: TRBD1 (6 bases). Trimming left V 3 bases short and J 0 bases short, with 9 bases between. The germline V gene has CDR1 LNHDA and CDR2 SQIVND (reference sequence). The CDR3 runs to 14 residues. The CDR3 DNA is TGTGCCAGTAGTATGGTAGGGGGCTCCTACGAGCAGTACTTC. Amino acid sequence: CASSMVGGSYEQYF.

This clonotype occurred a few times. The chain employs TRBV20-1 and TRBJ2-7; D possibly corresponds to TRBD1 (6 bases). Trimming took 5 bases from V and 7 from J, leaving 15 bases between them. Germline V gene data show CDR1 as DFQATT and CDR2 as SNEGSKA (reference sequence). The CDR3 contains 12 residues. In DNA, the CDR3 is TGCAGTGCTGACCAGGGGCCCGGGGAGCAGTACTTC. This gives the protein CSADQGPGEQYF.

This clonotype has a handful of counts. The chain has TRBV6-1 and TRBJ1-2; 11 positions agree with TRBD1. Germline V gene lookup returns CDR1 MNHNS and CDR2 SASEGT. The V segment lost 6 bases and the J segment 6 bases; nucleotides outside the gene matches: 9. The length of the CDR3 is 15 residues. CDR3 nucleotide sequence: TGTGCCAGCAGGGCTGGGACAGGGGGGCAGGATGGCTACACCTTC. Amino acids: CASRAGTGGQDGYTF.

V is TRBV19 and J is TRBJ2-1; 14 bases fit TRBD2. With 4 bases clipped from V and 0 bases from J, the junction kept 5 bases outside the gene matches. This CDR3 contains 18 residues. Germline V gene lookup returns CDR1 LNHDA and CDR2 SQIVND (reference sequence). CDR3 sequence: CASSTLGTSGSSYNEQFF. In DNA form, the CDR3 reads TGTGCCAGTAGTACCCTAGGGACTAGCGGGAGCTCCTACAATGAGCAGTTCTTC.

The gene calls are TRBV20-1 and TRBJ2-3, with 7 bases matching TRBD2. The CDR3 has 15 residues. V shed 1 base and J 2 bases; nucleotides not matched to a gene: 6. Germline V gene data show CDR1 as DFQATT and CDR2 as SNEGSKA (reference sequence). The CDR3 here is CSARGRAGVTDTQYF. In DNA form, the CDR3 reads TGCAGTGCTAGAGGTCGGGCGGGAGTCACAGATACGCAGTATTTT.

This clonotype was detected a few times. CDR3 in amino acids: CSARTSGNTDTQYF. The CDR3 DNA reads as TGCAGTGCTAGGACTAGCGGGAACACAGATACGCAGTATTTT. This chain joins TRBV20-1 and TRBJ2-3, with 11 bases that match TRBD2. Germline V gene sequence: CDR1 DFQATT, CDR2 SNEGSKA (reference sequence). The CDR3 spans 14 residues. V was clipped by 3 bases and J by 2 bases; unmatched bases: 1.

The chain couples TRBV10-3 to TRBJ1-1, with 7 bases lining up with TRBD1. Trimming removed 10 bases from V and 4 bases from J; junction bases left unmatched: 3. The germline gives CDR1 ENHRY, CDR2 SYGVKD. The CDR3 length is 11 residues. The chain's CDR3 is CATGTVTEAFF. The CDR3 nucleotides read TGTGCCACCGGGACAGTCACTGAAGCTTTCTTT.

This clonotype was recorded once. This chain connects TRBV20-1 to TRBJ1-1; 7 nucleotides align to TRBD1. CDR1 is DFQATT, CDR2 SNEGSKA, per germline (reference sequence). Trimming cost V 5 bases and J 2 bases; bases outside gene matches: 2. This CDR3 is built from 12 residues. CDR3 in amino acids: CSAGDRNTEAFF. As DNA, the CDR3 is TGCAGTGCTGGGGACAGAAACACTGAAGCTTTCTTT.

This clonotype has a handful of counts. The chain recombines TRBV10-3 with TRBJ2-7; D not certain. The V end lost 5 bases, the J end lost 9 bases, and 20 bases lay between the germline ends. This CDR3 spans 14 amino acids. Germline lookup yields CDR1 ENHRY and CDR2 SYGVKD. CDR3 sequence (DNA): TGTGCCATCAGTACCATCGGTGAGACCGACGGGCAGTACTTC. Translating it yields CAISTIGETDGQYF.

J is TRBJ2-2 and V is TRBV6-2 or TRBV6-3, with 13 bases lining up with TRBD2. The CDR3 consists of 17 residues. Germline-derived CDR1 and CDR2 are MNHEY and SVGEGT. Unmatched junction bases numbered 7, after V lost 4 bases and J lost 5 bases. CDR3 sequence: CASSSPRLAGGTGELFF. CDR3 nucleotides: TGTGCCAGCAGTTCACCCCGACTAGCGGGAGGTACCGGGGAGCTGTTTTTT.

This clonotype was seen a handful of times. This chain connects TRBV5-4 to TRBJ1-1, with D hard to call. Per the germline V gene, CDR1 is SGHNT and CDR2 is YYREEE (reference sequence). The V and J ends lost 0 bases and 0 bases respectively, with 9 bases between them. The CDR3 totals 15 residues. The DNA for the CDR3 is TGTGCCAGCAGCTTGGATGACGTTATGAACACTGAAGCTTTCTTT. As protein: CASSLDDVMNTEAFF.

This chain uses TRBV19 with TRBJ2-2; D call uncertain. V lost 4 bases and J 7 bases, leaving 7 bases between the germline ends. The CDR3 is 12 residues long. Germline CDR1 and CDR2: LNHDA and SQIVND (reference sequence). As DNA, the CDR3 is TGTGCCAGTAGTAGTTCTAGCGGGGAGCTGTTTTTT. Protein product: CASSSSSGELFF.

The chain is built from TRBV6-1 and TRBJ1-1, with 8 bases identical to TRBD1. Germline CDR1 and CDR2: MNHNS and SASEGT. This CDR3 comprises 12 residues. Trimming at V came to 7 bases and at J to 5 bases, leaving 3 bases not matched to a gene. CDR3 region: CASNRGGTEAFF. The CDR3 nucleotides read TGTGCCAGCAACAGGGGGGGGACTGAAGCTTTCTTT.